The 12 T cell receptor beta chains presented below share a single source sample, sequenced in a study of blood T cell repertoires in COVID-19. Sequenced by immunoSEQ multiplex PCR; TCRdb stores in-frame clones only, minus some. The sample has 200,000 or so clones, roughly four fifths seen once. Input material: peripheral blood. All receptors come from a human donor with acute or convalescent COVID-19. The donor label of this sample is uncertain.

J is TRBJ2-7 and V is TRBV19; 7 nucleotides match TRBD1. The CDR3 sequence is 15 residues long. Germline values: CDR1 LNHDA, CDR2 SQIVND (reference sequence). J lost 2 bases, V lost 1 base, and 5 bases had no gene match. CDR3: CASSIGYGTAYEQYF. CDR3 in DNA: TGTGCCAGTAGTATAGGATATGGGACAGCCTACGAGCAGTACTTC.

The gene calls are TRBV5-3 and TRBJ2-3; 15 positions agree with TRBD2. TRBV5-3 is an ORF, and what it does is uncertain. V gave up 4 bases and J gave up 4 bases; unmatched junction bases: 13. This CDR3 is 19 amino acids long. CDR3 coding DNA: TGTGCCAGAAGCAAGGGACTAGCGGGAGGTATTCTTCTCGCAGATACGCAGTATTTT. Its protein product is CARSKGLAGGILLADTQYF.

This chain uses TRBV3-1 (or the pseudogene TRBV3-2) with TRBJ2-6; D call uncertain. This CDR3 region has 19 residues. Trimming stripped 2 bases from V and 0 bases from J, with 17 bases between. Germline CDR1 is LGHDT and CDR2 is YNNKEL (reference sequence). CDR3 in DNA: TGTGCCAGCAGCCAATCTTGGGCCAACGGTGCCTCTGGGGCCAACGTCCTGACTTTC. Its translation is CASSQSWANGASGANVLTF.

The genes are TRBV5-1 and TRBJ1-2; TRBD1 is a possible D gene (6 bases). Germline V gene sequence: CDR1 SGHRS, CDR2 YFSETQ. V was trimmed by 4 bases and J by 3 bases, leaving 13 bases between them. This CDR3 contains 14 residues. DNA for the CDR3: TGCGCCAGCAGCCTCCTAGGGGGGGACTATGGCTACACCTTC. Protein sequence: CASSLLGGDYGYTF.

The J gene is TRBJ1-6, the V gene TRBV6-4; 9 positions match TRBD1. This CDR3 is 14 amino acids long. In germline, CDR1 is MRHNA, CDR2 SNTAGT. After removal of 6 bases from V and 7 bases from J, the junction contained 4 bases not matched to a gene. CDR3 sequence (DNA): TGTGCCAGCAGCGAACAGGGGGCCAATTCACCCCTCCACTTT. Protein: CASSEQGANSPLHF.

The chain uses TRBV5-8 and TRBJ1-6; D is undetermined. CDR3 length: 12 residues. Trimming took off 3 bases at V and 8 bases at J, with 6 bases between the two ends. The germline V gene encodes CDR1 SGHTS and CDR2 YDEGEE. The CDR3, as DNA: TGTGCCAGCAGCTCACAAGATTCACCCCTCCACTTT. Encoded protein: CASSSQDSPLHF.

CDR3 coding DNA: TGCGCCAGCAGCTTTGGCCTAGCGGCCTCCTACGAGCAGTACTTC. Encoded protein: CASSFGLAASYEQYF. This chain uses TRBV5-1 with TRBJ2-7; 7 nucleotides match TRBD2. The CDR3 has 15 amino acids. Looked up from germline, CDR1 is SGHRS and CDR2 is YFSETQ. After removal of 2 bases from V and 0 bases from J, the junction contained 5 bases not matched to a gene.

Only one count was recorded for this clone. The V and J genes are TRBV5-1 and TRBJ2-2; 7 nucleotides match TRBD2. Germline-derived CDR1 and CDR2 are SGHRS and YFSETQ. The length of the CDR3 is 14 residues. Trimming removed 4 bases from V and 6 bases from J; junction bases left unmatched: 6. CDR3 in amino acids: CASSDRAGAGELFF. The CDR3 DNA reads TGCGCCAGCAGCGATAGGGCGGGAGCCGGGGAGCTGTTTTTT.

V and J are TRBV7-9 and TRBJ1-1, with 8 positions matching TRBD1. Germline V gives CDR1 SEHNR, CDR2 FQNEAQ (reference sequence). CDR3 length: 15 amino acids. V trimming: 5 bases; J trimming: 3 bases; junction bases outside the gene matches: 8. The CDR3 sequence: CASSARQGAHTEAFF. The CDR3 DNA follows: TGTGCCAGCAGCGCCCGCCAGGGGGCTCACACTGAAGCTTTCTTT. The whole variable domain, filled in from reference TRBV7-9 and TRBJ1-1, reads DTGVSQNPRHKITKRGQNVTFRCDPISEHNRLYWYRQTLGQGPEFLTYFQNEAQLEKSRLLSDRFSAERPKGSFSTLEIQRTEQGDSAMYLCASSARQGAHTEAFFGQGTRLTVV.

The rearrangement joins TRBV19 to TRBJ1-1; 9 nucleotides line up with TRBD1. This CDR3 comprises 15 residues. V lost 4 bases and J lost 4; bases outside the gene matches: 7. From germline, CDR1 is LNHDA and CDR2 SQIVND (reference sequence). This CDR3 is CASSTRQGVVTEAFF. The DNA for the CDR3 is TGTGCCAGTAGTACCCGACAGGGGGTGGTCACTGAAGCTTTCTTT.

The chain recombines TRBV7-3 with TRBJ2-2, with 13 bases lining up with TRBD2. Germline V CDR1 and CDR2: SGHTA, FQGTGA. J lost 5 bases, V lost 3 bases, and 6 bases had no gene match. This CDR3 is built from 17 residues. The CDR3: CASSLRTSGRGTGELFF. CDR3 nucleotide sequence: TGTGCCAGCAGCTTGCGGACTAGCGGGAGAGGAACCGGGGAGCTGTTTTTT.

J is TRBJ2-7 and V is TRBV10-3; 8 nucleotides line up with TRBD1. This CDR3 region has 13 residues. J gave up 3 bases and V 6 bases, and 4 bases lay outside the gene matches. The germline V gene has CDR1 ENHRY and CDR2 SYGVKD. CDR3 sequence reads: CAIRGTGDYEQYF. The CDR3 coding sequence is TGTGCCATCAGGGGGACAGGAGACTACGAGCAGTACTTC.